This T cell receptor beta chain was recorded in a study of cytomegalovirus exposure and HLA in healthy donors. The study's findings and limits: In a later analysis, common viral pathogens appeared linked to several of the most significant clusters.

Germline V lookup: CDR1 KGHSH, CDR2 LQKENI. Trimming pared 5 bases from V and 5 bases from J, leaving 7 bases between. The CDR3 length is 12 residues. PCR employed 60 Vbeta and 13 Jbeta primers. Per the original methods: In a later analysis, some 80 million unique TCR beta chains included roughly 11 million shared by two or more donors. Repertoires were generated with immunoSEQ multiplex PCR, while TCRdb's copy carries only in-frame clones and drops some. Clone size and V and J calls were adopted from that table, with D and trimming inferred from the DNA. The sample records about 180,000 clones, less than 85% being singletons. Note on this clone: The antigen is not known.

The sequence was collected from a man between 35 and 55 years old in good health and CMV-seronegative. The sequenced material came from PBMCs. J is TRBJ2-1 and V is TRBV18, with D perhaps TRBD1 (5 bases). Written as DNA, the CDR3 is TGTGCCAGCTCAGGGGCAGACAATGAGCAGTTCTTC. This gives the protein CASSGADNEQFF.